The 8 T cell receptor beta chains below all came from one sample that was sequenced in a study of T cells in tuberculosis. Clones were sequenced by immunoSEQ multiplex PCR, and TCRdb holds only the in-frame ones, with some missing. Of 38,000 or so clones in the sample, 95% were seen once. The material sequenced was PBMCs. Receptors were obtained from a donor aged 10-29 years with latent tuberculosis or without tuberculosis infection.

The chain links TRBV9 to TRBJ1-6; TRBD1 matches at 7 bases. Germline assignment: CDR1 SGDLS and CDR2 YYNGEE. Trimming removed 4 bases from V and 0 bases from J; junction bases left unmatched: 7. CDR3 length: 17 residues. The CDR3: CASSPRWDSSYNSPLHF. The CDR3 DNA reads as TGTGCCAGCAGCCCCCGGTGGGACAGCTCCTATAATTCACCCCTCCACTTT.

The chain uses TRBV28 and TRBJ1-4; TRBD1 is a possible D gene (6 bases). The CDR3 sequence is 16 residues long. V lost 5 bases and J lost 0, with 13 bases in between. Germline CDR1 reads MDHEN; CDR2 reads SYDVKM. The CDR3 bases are TGTGCCAGCAGTCTCAACAGACAGGCAACTAATGAAAAACTGTTTTTT. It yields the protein CASSLNRQATNEKLFF.

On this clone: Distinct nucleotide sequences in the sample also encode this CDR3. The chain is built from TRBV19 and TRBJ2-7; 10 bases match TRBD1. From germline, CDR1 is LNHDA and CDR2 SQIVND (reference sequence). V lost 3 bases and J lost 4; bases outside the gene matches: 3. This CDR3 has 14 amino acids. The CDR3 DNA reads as TGTGCCAGTAGTATCCCGGGACAGGGGTACGAGCAGTACTTC. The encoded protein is CASSIPGQGYEQYF.

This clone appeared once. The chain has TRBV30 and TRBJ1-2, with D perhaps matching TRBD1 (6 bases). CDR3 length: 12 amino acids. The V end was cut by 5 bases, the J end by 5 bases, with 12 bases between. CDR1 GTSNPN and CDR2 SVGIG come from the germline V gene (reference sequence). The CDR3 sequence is CAWPAGEYGYTF. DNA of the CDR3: TGTGCCTGGCCCGCAGGGGAGTATGGCTACACCTTC.

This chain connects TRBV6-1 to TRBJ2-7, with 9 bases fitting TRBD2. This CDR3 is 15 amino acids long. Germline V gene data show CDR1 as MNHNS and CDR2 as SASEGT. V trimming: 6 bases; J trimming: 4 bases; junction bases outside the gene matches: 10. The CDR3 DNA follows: TGTGCCAGCAGCCTAGCGGGGATGGGTAGGTACGAGCAGTACTTC. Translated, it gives CASSLAGMGRYEQYF.

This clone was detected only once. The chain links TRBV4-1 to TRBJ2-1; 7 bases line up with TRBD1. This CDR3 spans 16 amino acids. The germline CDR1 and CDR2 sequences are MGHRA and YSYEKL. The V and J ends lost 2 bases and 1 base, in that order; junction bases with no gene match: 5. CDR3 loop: CASSQQTGWSYNEQFF. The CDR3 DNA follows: TGCGCCAGCAGCCAACAGACAGGGTGGTCCTACAATGAGCAGTTCTTC.

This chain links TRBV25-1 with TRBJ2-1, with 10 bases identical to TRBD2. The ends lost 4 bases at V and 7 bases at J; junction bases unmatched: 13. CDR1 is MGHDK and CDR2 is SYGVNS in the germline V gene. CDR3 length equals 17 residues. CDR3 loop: CASSATRASGGENEQFF. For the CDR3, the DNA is TGTGCCAGCAGTGCTACTAGAGCTAGCGGGGGTGAAAATGAGCAGTTCTTC.

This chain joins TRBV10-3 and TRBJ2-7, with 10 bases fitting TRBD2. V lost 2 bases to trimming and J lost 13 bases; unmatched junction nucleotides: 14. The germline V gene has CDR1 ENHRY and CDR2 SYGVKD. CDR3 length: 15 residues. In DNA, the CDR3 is TGTGCCATCAGTGAGGCGGCTAGCGGGGGTCCTAGGGATTACTTC. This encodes CAISEAASGGPRDYF.